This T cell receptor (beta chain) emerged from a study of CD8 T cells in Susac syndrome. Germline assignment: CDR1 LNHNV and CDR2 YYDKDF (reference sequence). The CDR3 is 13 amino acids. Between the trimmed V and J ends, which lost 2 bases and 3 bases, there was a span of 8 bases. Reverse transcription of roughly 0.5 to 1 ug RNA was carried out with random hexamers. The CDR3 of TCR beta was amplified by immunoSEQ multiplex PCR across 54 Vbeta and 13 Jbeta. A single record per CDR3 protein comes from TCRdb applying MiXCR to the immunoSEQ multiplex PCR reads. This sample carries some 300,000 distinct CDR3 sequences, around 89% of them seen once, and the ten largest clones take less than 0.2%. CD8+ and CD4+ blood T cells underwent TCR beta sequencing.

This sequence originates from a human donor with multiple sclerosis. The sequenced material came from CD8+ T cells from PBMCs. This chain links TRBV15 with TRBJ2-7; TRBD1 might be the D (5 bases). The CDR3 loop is CATSRRQYYEQYF. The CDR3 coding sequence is TGTGCCACCAGCAGACGACAGTACTACGAGCAGTACTTC.